These 17 T cell receptor beta chains were all obtained from the same sample, sequenced in a study of T cell changes during pregnancy in multiple sclerosis. Data came from immunoSEQ multiplex PCR; TCRdb stores just in-frame clones and leaves some out. The sample lists 90,000 to 100,000 clones; about 91% were seen once. Sample: peripheral blood, taken after pregnancy. These receptors were obtained from a female donor in good health, enrolled as a control in a pregnancy study.

The chain uses TRBV21-1 and TRBJ2-7; the D segment call TRBD2 is taken from the table without a DNA check. TRBV21-1 is given as a pseudogene. CDR3 length: 14 amino acids. CDR3 amino acids: CASTPGLATYEQYF. The CDR3 DNA sequence: TGTGCCAGCACCCCTGGACTAGCCACCTACGAGCAGTACTTC.

The chain has TRBV6-5 and TRBJ1-1, with 8 bases matching TRBD1. CDR1 and CDR2 (germline): MNHEY, SVGAGI. J lost 4 bases, V lost 7 bases, and 11 bases had no gene match. The CDR3 spans 15 residues. CDR3 sequence reads: CASIPPGQGRTEAFF. DNA for the CDR3: TGTGCCAGCATCCCCCCAGGACAGGGCCGCACTGAAGCTTTCTTT.

The chain combines TRBV6-1 with TRBJ1-1, with TRBD1 identical over 8 bases. This CDR3 region has 14 residues. The V gene's germline CDR1 is MNHNS and CDR2 SASEGT. J was trimmed by 5 bases and V by 5 bases; bases with no gene match: 7. CDR3 nucleotides: TGTGCCAGCAGTCCGGAGACAGGGGTGACTGAAGCTTTCTTT. This translates into CASSPETGVTEAFF.

This clone was picked up one time. This chain uses TRBV30 with TRBJ2-7; 14 bases align to TRBD2. In germline, CDR1 is GTSNPN, CDR2 SVGIG (reference sequence). V gave up 1 base and J gave up 5 bases; unmatched junction bases: 1. The CDR3 length is 14 residues. CDR3 amino acids: CAWSAGLAGDEQYF. CDR3 DNA: TGTGCCTGGAGTGCGGGACTAGCGGGGGACGAGCAGTACTTC.

The rearrangement joins TRBV28 to TRBJ2-5, with TRBD1 as a possible D gene (6 bases). The J call may be faulty, since TRBJ2-7 better matches the DNA end. The germline V gene has CDR1 MDHEN and CDR2 SYDVKM. CDR3 length: 14 residues. The CDR3 DNA sequence: TGTGCCAGCATCGGAACAGGGAGCTCCTACGAGCAGTACTTC. Translation: CASIGTGSSYEQYF.

The CDR3 DNA reads TGTGCCAGCAGCGAGGGACAGTTGAACACTGAAGCTTTCTTT. It is translated as CASSEGQLNTEAFF. V usage is TRBV6-5 and J usage is TRBJ1-1; TRBD1 matches 7 bases. The CDR3 has 14 amino acids. V lost 6 bases, J lost 0 bases, and 4 bases stayed unmatched. The germline gives CDR1 MNHEY, CDR2 SVGAGI.

The CDR3 is CASSVPMTGQAVPHQETQYF. CDR3 nucleotide sequence: TGTGCCAGCAGCGTACCGATGACAGGTCAGGCCGTCCCGCACCAGGAGACCCAGTACTTC. V and J are TRBV21-1 and TRBJ2-5; the D call TRBD1 from the table was never checked on the DNA. TRBV21-1 is a pseudogene segment. The CDR3 is 20 residues long.

This sequence joins TRBV6-1 and TRBJ1-1, with a tentative D call TRBD1 (5 bases). The CDR3 runs to 13 residues. Germline V gives CDR1 MNHNS, CDR2 SASEGT. Trimming removed 8 bases from V and 6 bases from J, with 16 bases in between. The CDR3, as DNA: TGTGCCAGCGGGCCCAGGGATCTGTCTGAAGCTTTCTTT. Its protein product is CASGPRDLSEAFF.

V gene TRBV2 combines with J gene TRBJ2-3; D is undetermined. The CDR3 covers 11 residues. Germline V gene data show CDR1 as SNHLY and CDR2 as FYNNEI. V lost 10 bases to trimming and J lost 5 bases, with 10 bases between them. In DNA, the CDR3 is TGTGCCACCCTGACTGGAGATACGCAGTATTTT. Translated: CATLTGDTQYF.

A single count supports this clone. CDR3 sequence reads: CASATTLPRGTGELFF. The CDR3 DNA reads as TGTGCCAGTGCCACTACCCTGCCTAGAGGTACCGGGGAGCTGTTTTTT. The chain carries TRBV28 and TRBJ2-2; D unclear. The CDR3 sequence is 16 residues long. In germline, CDR1 is MDHEN, CDR2 SYDVKM. The germline V and J ends were trimmed by 9 bases and 5 bases, with 22 bases remaining between them. The variable domain in full, with the rest retrieved from reference TRBV28 and TRBJ2-2, is DVKVTQSSRYLVKRTGEKVFLECVQDMDHENMFWYRQDPGLGLRLIYFSYDVKMKEKGDIPEGYSVSREKKERFSLILESASTNQTSMYLCASATTLPRGTGELFFGEGSRLTVL.

This chain links TRBV11-3 with TRBJ2-6; 8 nucleotides line up with TRBD1. Per germline, CDR1 SGHNT and CDR2 YENEEA. The CDR3 is 16 residues long. V lost 8 bases, J lost 4 bases, and 10 bases stayed unmatched. CDR3 bases: TGTGCCAGCGCCGCTGACAGGGGCCCCGGGGCCAACGTCCTGACTTTC. Residues: CASAADRGPGANVLTF.

This chain joins TRBV7-2 and TRBJ2-1, with 8 bases lining up with TRBD2. The V and J ends lost 3 bases and 4 bases, in that order; junction bases with no gene match: 5. The CDR3 runs 15 residues. CDR1 SGHTA and CDR2 FQGNSA come from the germline V gene. The CDR3 region is CASSFQRERYNEQFF. For the CDR3, the DNA is TGTGCCAGCAGCTTCCAGCGGGAGAGGTACAATGAGCAGTTCTTC.

The chain recombines TRBV7-8 with TRBJ2-5; D may be TRBD2 (5 bases). The CDR3 length is 15 residues. CDR1 is SGHVS and CDR2 is FQNEAQ in the germline V gene. V lost 2 bases and J 1 base, leaving 11 bases between the germline ends. The CDR3 is CASSLRAGSQETQYF. The DNA for the CDR3 is TGTGCCAGCAGCTTAAGGGCGGGCTCCCAAGAGACCCAGTACTTC.

This chain links TRBV5-1 with TRBJ1-2; D is undetermined. Trimming took off 0 bases at V and 1 base at J, with 7 bases between the two ends. Germline-derived CDR1 and CDR2 are SGHRS and YFSETQ. The CDR3 is made up of 14 amino acids. CDR3 nucleotides: TGCGCCAGCAGCTTGGACCAGAATAACTATGGCTACACCTTC. Its protein product is CASSLDQNNYGYTF.

CDR3 bases: TGTGCCTGGAGACAGGAGGGTATCACCCCCCAGCATTTT. The encoded protein is CAWRQEGITPQHF. The chain recombines TRBV30 with TRBJ1-5, with D tentatively TRBD1 (5 bases). Germline-derived CDR1 and CDR2 are GTSNPN and SVGIG (reference sequence). The CDR3 extends over 13 amino acids. V was pared by 3 bases and J by 10 bases, with 16 bases between.

This clone has a handful of counts. This chain uses TRBV6-1 with TRBJ2-2, with D unresolved. Germline V CDR1 and CDR2: MNHNS, SASEGT. The ends were cut back, 6 bases at V and 3 bases at J, with 11 bases in the middle. CDR3 length: 14 residues. CDR3 amino acids: CASSSSEHTGELFF. CDR3 DNA: TGTGCCAGCAGCTCCTCCGAGCACACCGGGGAGCTGTTTTTT.

J is TRBJ2-7 and V is TRBV30, with TRBD1 identical over 12 bases. The germline CDR1 and CDR2 sequences are GTSNPN and SVGIG (reference sequence). V trimming: 3 bases; J trimming: 7 bases; junction bases outside the gene matches: 10. The CDR3 covers 15 residues. The CDR3, as DNA: TGTGCCTGGAGCCTCCCCCGGGACAGGGGGCGGGAGCAGTACTTC. Translated: CAWSLPRDRGREQYF.